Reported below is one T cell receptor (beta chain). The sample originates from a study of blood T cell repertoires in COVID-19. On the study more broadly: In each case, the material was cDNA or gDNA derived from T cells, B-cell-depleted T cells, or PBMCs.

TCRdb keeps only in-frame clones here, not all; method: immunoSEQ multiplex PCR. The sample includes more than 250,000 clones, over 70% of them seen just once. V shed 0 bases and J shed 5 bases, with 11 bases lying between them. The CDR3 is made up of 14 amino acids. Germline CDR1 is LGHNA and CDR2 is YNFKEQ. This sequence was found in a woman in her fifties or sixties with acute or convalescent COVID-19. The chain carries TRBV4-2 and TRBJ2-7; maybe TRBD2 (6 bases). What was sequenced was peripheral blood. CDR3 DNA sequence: TGTGCCAGCAGCCAAGACGGGAGCTTTGACGAGCAGTACTTC. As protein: CASSQDGSFDEQYF.